This T cell receptor beta chain emerged from a study of PD-L1 blockade in urothelial cancer listed by TCRdb under 2017. Background on the whole study: All patients started therapy in the mid-2010s and received atezolizumab 1,200 mg intravenously every 3 weeks. About 85% of the roughly 29 patients were identified as males with urothelial cancer of bladder origin, and a prior smoking history was reported by 18 of 29 patients. Patients had an ECOG performance status of 0 or 1 and had received between 0 and 3 prior chemotherapy regimens. Blood samples were analyzed 3 weeks after the start of treatment (second dose) and 6 weeks after the start of treatment. Blood samples yielded a median of roughly 140,000 T cells and approximately 83,000 unique TCRs, with median clonality approximately 0.08. An exploratory multi-omic analysis was conducted of the somatic, immune and clinical correlates of response to PD-L1 blockade with atezolizumab in urothelial cancer. Pretreatment tumor samples and matched peripheral blood, collected serially before and after atezolizumab treatment, underwent TCR sequencing. Durable clinical benefit meant progression-free survival longer than 6 months, and TCR features were also tested against progression-free and overall survival. Whole exome sequencing and RNA sequencing of pretreatment tumors were performed alongside TCR sequencing in the same patients. Durable clinical benefit was achieved by nine patients and was not achieved by 20 patients. Some 30 patients had pretreatment blood TCR-seq, around 25 had at least one posttreatment blood collection, and around 25 had tumor TCR-seq.

The time point label corresponds to: peripheral blood 6 weeks after treatment start. The cohort included about 29 patients with locally advanced or metastatic urothelial carcinoma who were treated at Memorial Sloan Kettering on a trial protocol. Peripheral blood mononuclear cells were collected from each patient pretreatment and during treatment, giving between 1 and 8 total time points per patient. The Qiagen DNeasy Blood extraction kit was used to purify genomic DNA from total PBMCs and tumor samples. PBMCs were collected pretreatment and during treatment and were isolated and stored as previously described. V lost 1 base and J lost 1 base, and the count of bases not matched to a germline gene is 4. CDR1 and CDR2 are drawn from the germline V gene: SGHDT, YYEEEE. Measured from the cysteine to the phenylalanine, the CDR3 is 15 residues long. This entry keeps only the CDR3 DNA: 45 bases, framed from base 1.

To estimate absolute template abundance from read counts, synthetic TCR analog templates were spiked into each PCR. Using the immunoSEQ assay, TCRbeta CDR3 regions were amplified from genomic DNA with bias-controlled V and J gene primers. Sequencing of rearranged TCRbeta segments was performed at approximately 20X coverage. In the source study's methods: Clustering was used to correct sequencing errors, and CDR3s were annotated against IMGT so that V, D and J genes could be assigned. Only productive TCRbeta rearrangements were used in downstream analyses, excluding out-of-frame or stop-codon sequences. To compute clonality, Shannon entropy was normalized by the log of the number of unique productive sequences and then subtracted from one. Clones differing between time points or between blood and tumor were identified using Fisher's exact test with Benjamini-Hochberg correction, with an adjusted p below 0.01 applied as the threshold. TCRdb's version of the immuneACCESS table is confined to in-frame rearrangements and falls short of the full clone set. An unresolved V gene accounts for under half of the shortfall where checked; the remainder is of unknown origin. That table is the source of V, J and clone size, and D and trimming were worked out from the DNA. Within this sample are about 30,000 clones, with about 89% of them counted one time only. Approximately 8.2% of the sample goes to the ten largest clones.

Study-wide findings and limitations: Patients with durable benefit showed greater expansion of tumor-associated TCR clones in peripheral blood 3 weeks after starting treatment (n of about 20, p = 0.022). Improved progression-free and overall survival was found to be associated with pretreatment peripheral blood TCR clonality below the median. Small sample size (n ≈ 30) and many exploratory analyses mean the results are intended to be hypothesis-generating.

Note on this clone: No antigen is known for it. No much larger clone is present one base from it, and per-base qualities are unavailable.

Sequenced here: PBMCs, sampled around atezolizumab (anti-PD-L1) treatment. The chain is encoded by TRBV5-6 joined to TRBJ2-5; TRBD2 matches 7 bases in the middle. The source of this sequence is an elderly man with urothelial cancer. CDR3 region: CASSLRASGQETQYF. The DNA is TGTGCCAGCAGCTTGAGGGCTAGCGGCCAAGAGACCCAGTACTTC.